This T cell receptor beta chain was captured in a study of PD-L1 blockade in urothelial cancer. Study-wide background: Study patients had been treated with 0 to 3 previous chemotherapy regimens. Blood samples contained a median about 150,000 T cells. Analysis of blood occurred 3 weeks (second dose) and 6 weeks after treatment start. Findings and caveats of the study: Lower pretreatment blood TCR clonality, under the median, predicted better survival, researchers reported.

Worth noting for this clone: Its antigen is currently unknown.

The germline CDR1 and CDR2 sequences are MNHEY and SMNVEV (reference sequence). This CDR3 is built from 14 residues. V lost 5 bases and J 4 bases, leaving 14 bases between the germline ends. Clones were read by immunoSEQ multiplex PCR, and TCRdb kept only the in-frame ones, dropping some. The sample yields approximately 100,000 clones, 70% to 85% seen once. The source material was PBMCs, sampled around atezolizumab (anti-PD-L1) treatment. This sequence joins TRBV27 and TRBJ1-2, with TRBD1 as a possible D gene (6 bases). The receptor comes from a man aged 50 or older with urothelial cancer. The CDR3 is CASSTAPGAYGYTF. In DNA form, the CDR3 reads TGTGCCAGCAGTACCGCTCCAGGGGCCTATGGCTACACCTTC.